This is a list of T cell receptor beta chains from one sample in a study of coeliac disease. This table comes from immunoSEQ multiplex PCR, and its TCRdb copy is limited to in-frame clones, with some not included. Here the sample spans approximately 6,700 clones, 55% to 75% being singletons. Source material: lamina propria lymphocytes from the gut. These receptor sequences come from a woman between 18 and 29 years old with active celiac disease. Each CDR3 is given without its conserved first and last residue.

TRBV15,ATSRVSASYEQY
TRBV4-1,ASSHPYRGDTQY
TRBV2,ASSPRTSGYNEQF
TRBV5-4,ASFRLASNTGELF
TRBV5-4,ASSPGHDEQY
TRBV2,ASKSAGANEKLF
TRBV7-2,ASSLDAGTEAF
TRBV5-5,ASSLDTRNYGYT
TRBV7-3,ASSHSVAVENEQF
TRBV25-1,ASSGRATSGYT
TRBV28,ASSLSQRTSDLLQRGTDTQY
TRBV5-1,ASSTSGVSSTDTQY
TRBV27,ASSLSGTSGWSEQF
TRBV11-2,ASSSSGTDSYYGYT
TRBV7-2,ASSLLAEPFYEQY
TRBV5-1,ASSLVITRGTDTQY
TRBV28,ASTPLGWDSNEKLF
TRBV19,ASSMGQGEKLF
TRBV29-1,SVQGASGANVLT
TRBV6-1,ASSEAELWSNYGYT
TRBV6-5,ASRRGVWGYT
TRBV18,ASSIDRGSGYT
TRBV18,ASSSRPREGNTIY
TRBV6-1,ASSAPGASNHGYT
TRBV4-1,ASSLGWTGGETQY
TRBV20-1,SARETGKLF
TRBV2,ASSELRGPYEQY
TRBV7-3,ASSTWDRTRDEQY